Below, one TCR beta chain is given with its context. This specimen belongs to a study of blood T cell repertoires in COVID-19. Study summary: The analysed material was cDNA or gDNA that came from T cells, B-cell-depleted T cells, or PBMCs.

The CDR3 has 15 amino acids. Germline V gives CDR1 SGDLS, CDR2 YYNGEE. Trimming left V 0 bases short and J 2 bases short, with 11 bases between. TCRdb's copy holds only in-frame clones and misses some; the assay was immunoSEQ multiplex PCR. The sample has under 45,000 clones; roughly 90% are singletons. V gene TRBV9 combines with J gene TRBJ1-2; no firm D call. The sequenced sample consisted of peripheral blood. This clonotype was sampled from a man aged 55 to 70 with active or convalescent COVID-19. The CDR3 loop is CASSVAAAGNYGYTF. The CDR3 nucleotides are TGTGCCAGCAGCGTAGCCGCTGCCGGGAACTATGGCTACACCTTC.